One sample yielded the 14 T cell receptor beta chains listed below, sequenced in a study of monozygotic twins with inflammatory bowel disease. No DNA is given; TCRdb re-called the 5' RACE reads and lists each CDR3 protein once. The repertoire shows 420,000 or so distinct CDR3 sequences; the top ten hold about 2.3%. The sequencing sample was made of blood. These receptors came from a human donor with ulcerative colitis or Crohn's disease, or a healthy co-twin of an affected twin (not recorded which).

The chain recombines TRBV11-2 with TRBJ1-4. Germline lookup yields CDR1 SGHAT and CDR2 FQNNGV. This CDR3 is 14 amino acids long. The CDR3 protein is CASSGGGPSEKLFF.

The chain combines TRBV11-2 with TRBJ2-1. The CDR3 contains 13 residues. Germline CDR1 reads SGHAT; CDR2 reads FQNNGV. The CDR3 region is CASSKQSHNEQFF.

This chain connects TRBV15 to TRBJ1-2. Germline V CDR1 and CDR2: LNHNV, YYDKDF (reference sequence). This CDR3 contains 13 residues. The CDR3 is CATSSWIFNGYTF.

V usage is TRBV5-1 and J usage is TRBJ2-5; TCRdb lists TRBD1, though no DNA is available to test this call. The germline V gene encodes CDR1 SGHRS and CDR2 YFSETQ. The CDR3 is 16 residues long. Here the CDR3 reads CASSLDNPGRGETQYF.

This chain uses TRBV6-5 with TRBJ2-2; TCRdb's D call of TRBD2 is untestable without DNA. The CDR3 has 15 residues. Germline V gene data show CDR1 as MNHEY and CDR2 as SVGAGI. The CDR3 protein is CASTLRDLGSGELFF.

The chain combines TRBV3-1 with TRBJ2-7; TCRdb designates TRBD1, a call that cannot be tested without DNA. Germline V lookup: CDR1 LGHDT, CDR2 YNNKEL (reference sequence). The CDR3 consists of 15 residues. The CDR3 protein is CASTAGSGASYEQYF.

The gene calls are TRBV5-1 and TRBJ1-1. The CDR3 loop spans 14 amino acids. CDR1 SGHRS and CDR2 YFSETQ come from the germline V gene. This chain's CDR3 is CASTQEGRRTEAFF.

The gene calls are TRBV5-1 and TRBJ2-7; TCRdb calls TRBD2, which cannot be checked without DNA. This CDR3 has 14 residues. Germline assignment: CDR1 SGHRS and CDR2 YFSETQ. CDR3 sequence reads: CASSSRDSTYEQYF.

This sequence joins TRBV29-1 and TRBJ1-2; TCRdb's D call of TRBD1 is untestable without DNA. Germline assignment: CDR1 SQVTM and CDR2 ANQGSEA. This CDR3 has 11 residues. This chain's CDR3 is CSGKTEYGYTF. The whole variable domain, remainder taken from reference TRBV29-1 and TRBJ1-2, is SAVISQKPSRDICQRGTSLTIQCQVDSQVTMMFWYRQQPGQSLTLIATANQGSEATYESGFVIDKFPISRPNLTFSTLTVSNMSPEDSSIYLCSGKTEYGYTFGSGTRLTVV.

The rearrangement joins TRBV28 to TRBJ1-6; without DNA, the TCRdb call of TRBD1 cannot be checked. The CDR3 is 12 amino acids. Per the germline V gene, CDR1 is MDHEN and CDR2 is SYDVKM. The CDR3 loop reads CASNTRGSPLHF. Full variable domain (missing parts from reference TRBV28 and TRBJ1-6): DVKVTQSSRYLVKRTGEKVFLECVQDMDHENMFWYRQDPGLGLRLIYFSYDVKMKEKGDIPEGYSVSREKKERFSLILESASTNQTSMYLCASNTRGSPLHFGNGTRLTVT.

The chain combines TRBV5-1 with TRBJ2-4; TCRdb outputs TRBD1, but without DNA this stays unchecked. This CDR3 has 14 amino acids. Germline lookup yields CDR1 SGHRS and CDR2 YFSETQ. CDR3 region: CASSFTGGRNIQYF.

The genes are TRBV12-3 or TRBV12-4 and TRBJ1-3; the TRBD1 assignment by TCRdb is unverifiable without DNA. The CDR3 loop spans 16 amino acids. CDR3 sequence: CASCPGTLGLVDTIYF.

The CDR3 spells CASSITGSNQPQHF. V is TRBV19 and J is TRBJ1-5. The length of the CDR3 is 14 residues. The germline CDR1 and CDR2 sequences are LNHDA and SQIVND (reference sequence).

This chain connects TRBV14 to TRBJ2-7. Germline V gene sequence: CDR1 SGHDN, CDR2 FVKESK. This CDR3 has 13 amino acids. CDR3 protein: CASSQDMGNEQYF. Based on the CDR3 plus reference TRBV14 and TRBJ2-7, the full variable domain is EAGVTQFPSHSVIEKGQTVTLRCDPISGHDNLYWYRRVMGKEIKFLLHFVKESKQDESGMPNNRFLAERTGGTYSTLKVQPAELEDSGVYFCASSQDMGNEQYFGPGTRLTVT.